The present TCR beta chain was sequenced within a study of blood T cell repertoires in COVID-19. Study as a whole: Sites across the United States, Italy and Spain contributed samples from acute and convalescent COVID-19. T cells, B-cell-depleted T cells, or PBMCs supplied cDNA or gDNA.

Study processing details: Quantification of nucleated cells was approximated via reference gene primer amplification. The repertoire was sequenced with immunoSEQ multiplex PCR; TCRdb's copy has only in-frame clones and lacks some. D and trimming come from the DNA, and the V and J calls and clone size come from that table. The profile covers 200,000 or so clones, with just over 85% appearing a single time and around 4.5% taken by the ten largest. This TCR was sampled from a man between 50 and 59 years old with acute or convalescent COVID-19. Sequencing used peripheral blood.

The CDR3 loop reads CASSPSTLLAKNIQYF. Written as DNA, the CDR3 is TGCGCCAGCAGCCCTTCGACACTCCTAGCCAAAAACATTCAGTACTTC. This chain joins TRBV5-1 and TRBJ2-4; D ambiguous. The CDR3 contains 16 residues. CDR1 and CDR2 (germline): SGHRS, YFSETQ. Trimming took 4 bases from V and 0 from J, leaving 14 bases between them.